This T cell receptor (beta chain) was recovered during a study of OX40 agonist ivuxolimab in advanced cancers. Data came from immunoSEQ multiplex PCR; TCRdb stores just in-frame clones and leaves some out. Of under 75,000 clones listed, 80% to 90% are singletons. This clone was seen more than once but under ten times. The TCR was taken from an adult with an advanced solid tumor such as melanoma, head and neck, liver or kidney cancer. The sequenced sample was CD4+ or CD8+ T cells sorted from blood, obtained in a trial of the OX40 agonist ivuxolimab.

Here the CDR3 reads CSVGDERNYGYTF. CDR3 sequence (DNA): TGCAGCGTCGGGGACGAGCGAAATTATGGCTACACCTTC. The chain joins TRBV29-1 to TRBJ1-2, with D possibly matching TRBD1 (5 bases). V was pared by 6 bases and J by 5 bases, with 16 bases between. The germline CDR1 and CDR2 sequences are SQVTM and ANQGSEA. The CDR3 is 13 residues long.